This TCR beta chain appears in the sequencing data of a study of cytomegalovirus exposure and HLA in healthy donors. The PCR employed 60 Vbeta primers together with 13 Jbeta primers. Using immunoSEQ multiplex PCR, the repertoire was profiled, and TCRdb retains in-frame clones only, with some absent. The sample includes 87,000 or so clones, 64% seen only once; the top ten take roughly 3.2%. From germline, CDR1 is SGHTA and CDR2 FQGTGA. The ends were cut back, 5 bases at V and 7 bases at J, with 20 bases in the middle. The CDR3 length is 15 residues. This rearrangement joins TRBV7-3 to TRBJ1-1; D gene unclear. The sample taken for sequencing was PBMCs. The clonotype originates from a man in his sixties in good health and CMV-seronegative. CDR3 in amino acids: CASSPRGGSVVEAFF. In DNA form, the CDR3 reads TGTGCCAGCAGCCCCCGGGGAGGATCGGTGGTTGAAGCTTTCTTT.